This T cell receptor (beta chain) originates from a study of CD4 T cells in relation to SARS-CoV-2 and coronaviruses. The unexposed donors gave CD4+ T cells in about 2010-2019, prior to COVID-19. Naive and memory CD4+ T cells were separated from cryopreserved PBMCs. The method was immunoSEQ multiplex PCR; TCRdb's version includes in-frame clones alone and lacks a portion of them. Of about 59,000 clones in the sample, around 86% were seen once. The sequence derives from a human donor in good health. The source material was memory CD4+ T cells from PBMCs.

The CDR3 spells CAWRGTGTNQPQHF. In DNA form, the CDR3 reads TGTGCCTGGAGGGGGACAGGCACCAATCAGCCCCAGCATTTT. The chain combines TRBV30 with TRBJ1-5; 8 nucleotides line up with TRBD1. CDR3 length: 14 residues. Per the germline V gene, CDR1 is GTSNPN and CDR2 is SVGIG (reference sequence). V shed 3 bases and J 3 bases; nucleotides not matched to a gene: 4.